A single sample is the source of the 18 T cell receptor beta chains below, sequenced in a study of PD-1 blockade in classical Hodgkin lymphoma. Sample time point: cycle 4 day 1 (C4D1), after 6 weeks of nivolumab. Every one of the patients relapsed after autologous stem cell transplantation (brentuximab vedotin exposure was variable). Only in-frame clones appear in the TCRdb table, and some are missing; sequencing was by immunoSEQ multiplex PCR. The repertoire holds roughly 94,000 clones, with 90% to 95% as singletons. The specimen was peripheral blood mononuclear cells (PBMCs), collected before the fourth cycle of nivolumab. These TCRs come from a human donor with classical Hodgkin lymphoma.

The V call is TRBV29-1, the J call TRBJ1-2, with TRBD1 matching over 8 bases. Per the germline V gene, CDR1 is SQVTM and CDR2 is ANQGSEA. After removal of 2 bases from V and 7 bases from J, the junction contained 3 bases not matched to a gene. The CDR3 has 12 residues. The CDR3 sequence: CSVETGTGGYTF. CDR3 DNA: TGCAGCGTTGAAACCGGGACAGGTGGCTACACCTTC.

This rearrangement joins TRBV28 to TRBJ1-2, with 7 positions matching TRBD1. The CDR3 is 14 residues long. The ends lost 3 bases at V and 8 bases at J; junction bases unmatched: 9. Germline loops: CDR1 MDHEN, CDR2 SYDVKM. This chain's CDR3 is CASSFSGQVQGYTF. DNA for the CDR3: TGTGCCAGCAGTTTCTCCGGACAGGTTCAAGGCTACACCTTC.

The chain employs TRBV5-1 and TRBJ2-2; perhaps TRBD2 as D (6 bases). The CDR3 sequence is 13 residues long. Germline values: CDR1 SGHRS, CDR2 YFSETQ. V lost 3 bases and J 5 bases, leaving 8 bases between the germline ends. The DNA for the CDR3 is TGCGCCAGCAGCTCAGGACTAACCGGGGAGCTGTTTTTT. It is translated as CASSSGLTGELFF. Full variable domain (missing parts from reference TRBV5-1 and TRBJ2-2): KAGVTQTPRYLIKTRGQQVTLSCSPISGHRSVSWYQQTPGQGLQFLFEYFSETQRNKGNFPGRFSGRQFSNSRSEMNVSTLELGDSALYLCASSSGLTGELFFGEGSRLTVL.

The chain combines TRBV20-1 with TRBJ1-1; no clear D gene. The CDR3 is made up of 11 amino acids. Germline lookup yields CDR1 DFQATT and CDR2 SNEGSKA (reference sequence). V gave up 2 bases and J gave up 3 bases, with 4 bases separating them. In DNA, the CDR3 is TGCAGTGCTAGACGTGACACTGAAGCTTTCTTT. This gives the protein CSARRDTEAFF.

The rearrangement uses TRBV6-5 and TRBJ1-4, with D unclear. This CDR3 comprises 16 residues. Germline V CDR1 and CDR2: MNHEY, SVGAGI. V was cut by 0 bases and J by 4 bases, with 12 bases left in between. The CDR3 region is CASSYSRRHYNEKLFF. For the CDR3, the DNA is TGTGCCAGCAGTTACTCCCGCCGGCACTATAATGAAAAACTGTTTTTT.

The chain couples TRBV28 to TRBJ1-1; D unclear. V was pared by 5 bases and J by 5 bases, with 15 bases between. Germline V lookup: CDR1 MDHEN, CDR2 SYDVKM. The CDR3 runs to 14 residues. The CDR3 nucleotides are TGTGCCAGCAGTCCCTCTCGACGGCTTACTGAAGCTTTCTTT. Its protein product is CASSPSRRLTEAFF.

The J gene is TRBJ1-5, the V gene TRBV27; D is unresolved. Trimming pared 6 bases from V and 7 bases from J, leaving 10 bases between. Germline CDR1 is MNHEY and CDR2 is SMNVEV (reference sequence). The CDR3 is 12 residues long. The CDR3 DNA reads TGTGCCAGCAGCTATTCCGGGCAGCCCCAGCATTTT. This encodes CASSYSGQPQHF.

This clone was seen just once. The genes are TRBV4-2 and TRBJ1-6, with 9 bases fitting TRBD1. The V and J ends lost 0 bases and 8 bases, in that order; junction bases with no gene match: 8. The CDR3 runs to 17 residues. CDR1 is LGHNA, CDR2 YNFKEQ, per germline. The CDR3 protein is CASSQDLGTGLDSPLHF. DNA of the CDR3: TGTGCCAGCAGCCAAGACCTCGGGACAGGGTTGGATTCACCCCTCCACTTT.

CDR3 DNA sequence: TGTGCCAGCAGTGACCCCCTCTACGAGCAGTACTTC. It codes for CASSDPLYEQYF. The chain combines TRBV6-5 with TRBJ2-7; the D is unclear. CDR1 and CDR2 (germline): MNHEY, SVGAGI. The length of the CDR3 is 12 residues. Trimming took 5 bases from V and 3 from J, leaving 8 bases between them.

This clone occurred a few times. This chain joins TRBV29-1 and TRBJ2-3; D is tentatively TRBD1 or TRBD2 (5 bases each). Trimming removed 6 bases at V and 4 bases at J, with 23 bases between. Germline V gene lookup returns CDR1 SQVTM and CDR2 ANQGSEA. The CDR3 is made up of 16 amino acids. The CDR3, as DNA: TGCAGCGTACGATACCGCCGGGACCCCCCGCCAGATACGCAGTATTTT. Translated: CSVRYRRDPPPDTQYF.

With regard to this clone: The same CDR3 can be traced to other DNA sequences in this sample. For the CDR3, the DNA is TGCGCCAGCAGCCGAGACGGGGCCTATAATGAAAAACTGTTTTTT. Translation gives CASSRDGAYNEKLFF. This rearrangement joins TRBV4-1 to TRBJ1-4; a possible D gene is TRBD1 (5 bases). CDR1 is MGHRA and CDR2 is YSYEKL in the germline V gene. CDR3 length: 15 amino acids. Trimming stripped 4 bases from V and 4 bases from J, with 13 bases between.

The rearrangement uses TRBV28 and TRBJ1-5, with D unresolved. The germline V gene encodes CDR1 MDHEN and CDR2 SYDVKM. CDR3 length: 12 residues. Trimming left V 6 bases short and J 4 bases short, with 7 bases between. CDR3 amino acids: CASSVQNQPQHF. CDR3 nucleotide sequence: TGTGCCAGCAGCGTACAGAATCAGCCCCAGCATTTT.

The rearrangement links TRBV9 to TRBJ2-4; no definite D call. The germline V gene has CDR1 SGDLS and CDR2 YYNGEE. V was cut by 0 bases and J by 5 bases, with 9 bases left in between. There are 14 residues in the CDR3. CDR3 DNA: TGTGCCAGCAGCGTAGGGCAAGGCCAAAACATTCAGTACTTC. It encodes CASSVGQGQNIQYF.

This chain's CDR3 is CASSNRGLVYEQYF. Written as DNA, the CDR3 is TGTGCCAGCAGCAACAGGGGTCTGGTCTACGAGCAGTACTTC. V gene TRBV28 combines with J gene TRBJ2-7, with 7 bases fitting TRBD1. This CDR3 has 14 residues. The V gene's germline CDR1 is MDHEN and CDR2 SYDVKM. The J segment lost 3 bases and the V segment lost 6 bases, leaving 8 bases of the junction unmatched.

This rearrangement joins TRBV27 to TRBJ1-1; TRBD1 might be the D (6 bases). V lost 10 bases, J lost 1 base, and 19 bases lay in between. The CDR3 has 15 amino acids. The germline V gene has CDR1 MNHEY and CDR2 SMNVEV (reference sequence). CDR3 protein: CATSVLGRGNTEAFF. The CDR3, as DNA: TGTGCCACCTCCGTTCTGGGCAGGGGGAACACTGAAGCTTTCTTT.

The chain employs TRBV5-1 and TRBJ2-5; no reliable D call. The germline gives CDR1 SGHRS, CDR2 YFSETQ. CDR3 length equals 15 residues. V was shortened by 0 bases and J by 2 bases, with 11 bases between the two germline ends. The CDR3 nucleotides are TGCGCCAGCAGCTTGGCCCCCACTAAACAAGAGACCCAGTACTTC. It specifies CASSLAPTKQETQYF.

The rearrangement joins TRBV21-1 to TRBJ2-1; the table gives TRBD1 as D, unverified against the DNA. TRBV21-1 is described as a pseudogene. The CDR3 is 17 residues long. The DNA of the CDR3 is TGTGCCAGCAGCAAAGCGGAATGGGACAGGGAGCGCAATGAGCAGTTCTTC. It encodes CASSKAEWDRERNEQFF.

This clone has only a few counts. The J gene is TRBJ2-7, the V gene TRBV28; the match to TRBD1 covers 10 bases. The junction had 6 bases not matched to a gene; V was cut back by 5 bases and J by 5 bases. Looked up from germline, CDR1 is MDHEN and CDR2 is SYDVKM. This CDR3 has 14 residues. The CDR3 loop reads CASSNRDRGHEQYF. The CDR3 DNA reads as TGTGCCAGCAGTAACCGGGACAGGGGCCACGAGCAGTACTTC.